The 26 T cell receptor beta chains given below trace back to one sample, sequenced in a study of OX40 agonist ivuxolimab in advanced cancers. The protocol was immunoSEQ multiplex PCR, while the TCRdb copy is restricted to in-frame clones and leaves out a portion. The data contain about 24,000 clones, just over 85% of them singletons. The sample was CD4+ or CD8+ T cells sorted from blood, taken in a trial of the OX40 agonist ivuxolimab. These receptor sequences come from an adult with an advanced solid tumor such as melanoma, head and neck, liver or kidney cancer.

The count of this clone is one. V and J are TRBV4-1 and TRBJ2-7; 7 bases agree with TRBD2. The germline CDR1 and CDR2 sequences are MGHRA and YSYEKL. V was clipped by 1 base and J by 5 bases; unmatched bases: 2. The CDR3 contains 13 residues. Written as DNA, the CDR3 is TGCGCCAGCAGCCAAGGCGGGAGAAACGAGCAGTACTTC. It codes for CASSQGGRNEQYF.

This rearrangement joins TRBV30 to TRBJ2-1; 7 bases agree with TRBD2. Germline trimming cut 5 bases from V and 7 bases from J; bases unmatched to any gene: 14. The CDR3 runs 15 residues. Germline V gives CDR1 GTSNPN, CDR2 SVGIG (reference sequence). The CDR3 spells CAWLLAAAPGNEQFF. The CDR3 nucleotides are TGTGCCTGGTTGCTAGCGGCGGCTCCGGGGAATGAGCAGTTCTTC.

The J gene is TRBJ2-1, the V gene TRBV5-4; either TRBD1 or TRBD2 may fit D (5 bases each). Germline V gene data show CDR1 as SGHNT and CDR2 as YYREEE (reference sequence). This CDR3 comprises 18 residues. V was trimmed by 2 bases and J by 5 bases, leaving 23 bases between them. The DNA of the CDR3 is TGTGCCAGCAGCTTTAACTACGGGACCCCCAAACCCCACAATGAGCAGTTCTTC. Translated, it gives CASSFNYGTPKPHNEQFF.

The rearrangement uses TRBV28 and TRBJ2-7; tentatively, D is TRBD1 (6 bases). CDR3 length: 13 amino acids. Germline V gives CDR1 MDHEN, CDR2 SYDVKM. Trimming took 3 bases from V and 3 from J, leaving 9 bases between them. CDR3 sequence (DNA): TGTGCCAGCAGTTTGGGGACAAACTACGAGCAGTACTTC. Encoded protein: CASSLGTNYEQYF.

V gene TRBV30 combines with J gene TRBJ1-2; D gene unclear. Germline CDR1 is GTSNPN and CDR2 is SVGIG (reference sequence). The CDR3 extends over 13 amino acids. Trimming pared 0 bases from V and 7 bases from J, leaving 12 bases between. CDR3 nucleotides: TGTGCCTGGAGTGTTTCGGACGGCTCTGGCTACACCTTC. It is translated as CAWSVSDGSGYTF.

This chain uses TRBV18 with TRBJ1-2; 8 nucleotides match TRBD1. Germline CDR1 reads KGHSH; CDR2 reads LQKENI. After removal of 6 bases from V and 4 bases from J, the junction contained 7 bases not matched to a gene. The CDR3 sequence is 14 residues long. The CDR3 reads CASSTAGGSYGYTF. CDR3 nucleotide sequence: TGTGCCAGCTCTACCGCAGGGGGCTCCTATGGCTACACCTTC.

This chain uses TRBV30 with TRBJ2-2; D ambiguous. In germline, CDR1 is GTSNPN, CDR2 SVGIG (reference sequence). The CDR3 is 13 residues long. Trimming cost V 4 bases and J 0 bases, with 6 bases left between them. In nucleotides, the CDR3 is TGTGCCTGGATACGGTCGAACACCGGGGAGCTGTTTTTT. The encoded protein is CAWIRSNTGELFF.

V and J are TRBV11-1 and TRBJ1-2; D gene ambiguous. The CDR3 extends over 11 amino acids. The V gene lost 4 bases and the J gene lost 8 bases, with 8 bases spanning the gap. Germline CDR1 and CDR2: SGHAT and FQDESV (reference sequence). CDR3 DNA: TGTGCCAGCAGCTCCAATGGGGGCTACACCTTC. As protein: CASSSNGGYTF.

The CDR3 DNA reads as TGTGCCAGCAGCTTTCCACGGGATTACGAGCAGTTCTTC. It yields the protein CASSFPRDYEQFF. The V and J genes are TRBV7-9 and TRBJ2-1; maybe TRBD2 (5 bases). V gave up 3 bases and J gave up 10 bases, with 13 bases separating them. Per the germline V gene, CDR1 is SEHNR and CDR2 is FQNEAQ (reference sequence). The CDR3 runs 13 residues.

The rearrangement joins TRBV6-6 to TRBJ1-5; D is perhaps TRBD1 (5 bases). The germline CDR1 and CDR2 sequences are MNHNY and SVGAGI (reference sequence). V lost 6 bases, J lost 9 bases, and 12 bases lay in between. This CDR3 contains 12 residues. DNA of the CDR3: TGTGCCAGCAGCAACGGGGGTAGGCCCCAGCATTTT. It translates to CASSNGGRPQHF.

The V gene is TRBV4-1, the J gene TRBJ2-7; 8 nucleotides match TRBD1. V lost 3 bases and J lost 0; bases outside the gene matches: 7. Germline V gene sequence: CDR1 MGHRA, CDR2 YSYEKL. This CDR3 is 16 amino acids long. The CDR3 region is CASSHPSGGASYEQYF. CDR3 DNA: TGCGCCAGCAGCCATCCCTCAGGGGGCGCCTCCTACGAGCAGTACTTC.

V is TRBV14 and J is TRBJ2-1; 9 bases align to TRBD2. Unmatched junction bases numbered 5, after V lost 3 bases and J lost 5 bases. The CDR3 is made up of 15 amino acids. CDR1 and CDR2 from the germline V gene are SGHDN and FVKESK. The CDR3 bases are TGTGCCAGCAGCCATCGGACTAGCGCCCACAATGAGCAGTTCTTC. Translating it yields CASSHRTSAHNEQFF.

The V gene is TRBV13, the J gene TRBJ2-3; a possible D gene is TRBD2 (6 bases). Germline lookup yields CDR1 PRHDT and CDR2 FYEKMQ (reference sequence). The V end lost 1 base, the J end lost 5 bases, and 10 bases lay between the germline ends. The CDR3 sequence is 14 residues long. The CDR3 bases are TGTGCCAGCAGCTTAGCCACAGCGGGAGATACGCAGTATTTT. Translation: CASSLATAGDTQYF.

On this clone: In the same sample, other DNA sequences code for this CDR3. The rearrangement links TRBV19 to TRBJ2-1; the D gene is possibly TRBD2 (6 bases). The ends were cut back, 1 base at V and 6 bases at J, with 7 bases in the middle. CDR1 is LNHDA, CDR2 SQIVND, per germline (reference sequence). The CDR3 is made up of 13 amino acids. For the CDR3, the DNA is TGTGCCAGTAGTATAGGGCGGGGCAATGAGCAGTTCTTC. This translates into CASSIGRGNEQFF.

The gene calls are TRBV28 and TRBJ1-1; the D is unclear. The CDR3 length is 14 residues. Trimming took 3 bases from V and 4 from J, leaving 12 bases between them. Looked up from germline, CDR1 is MDHEN and CDR2 is SYDVKM. CDR3 in DNA: TGTGCCAGCAGTTTGGAGGTTTTGGGCACTGAAGCTTTCTTT. Protein sequence: CASSLEVLGTEAFF.

This clone was counted only a few times. The rearrangement links TRBV27 to TRBJ2-7; 12 nucleotides match TRBD1. The CDR3 is 14 residues long. Germline CDR1 and CDR2: MNHEY and SMNVEV (reference sequence). The V segment lost 0 bases and the J segment 9 bases; nucleotides outside the gene matches: 3. The CDR3: CASSLSGTGGGQYF. The DNA for the CDR3 is TGTGCCAGCAGTTTATCCGGGACAGGGGGCGGGCAGTACTTC.

This rearrangement joins TRBV4-1 to TRBJ2-5; 10 bases align to TRBD2. TRBJ2-7 explains the end of the DNA better; the J call may be wrong. The CDR3 is 14 residues long. Germline CDR1 is MGHRA and CDR2 is YSYEKL. CDR3: CASSSSGRGNEQYF. CDR3 coding DNA: TGCGCCAGCAGCTCCAGCGGGAGGGGTAACGAGCAGTACTTC.

The chain carries TRBV27 and TRBJ2-7, with D hard to call. This CDR3 is built from 15 residues. V gave up 0 bases and J gave up 6 bases, with 15 bases separating them. Per germline, CDR1 MNHEY and CDR2 SMNVEV (reference sequence). DNA for the CDR3: TGTGCCAGCAGTTTATCCTTCGACATTTACCCCGAGCAGTACTTC. Protein sequence: CASSLSFDIYPEQYF.

The chain combines TRBV7-9 with TRBJ1-1; the D is unclear. Between the trimmed V and J ends, which lost 1 base and 0 bases, there was a span of 9 bases. CDR3 length equals 15 residues. Germline loops: CDR1 SEHNR, CDR2 FQNEAQ (reference sequence). The CDR3, as DNA: TGTGCCAGCAGCTTAGGACTGGGAATGAACACTGAAGCTTTCTTT. Protein sequence: CASSLGLGMNTEAFF.

The chain couples TRBV27 to TRBJ2-1, with D perhaps TRBD1 or TRBD2 (5 bases each). The CDR3 loop spans 12 amino acids. Trimming removed 3 bases at V and 8 bases at J, with 8 bases between. The germline V gene encodes CDR1 MNHEY and CDR2 SMNVEV (reference sequence). As DNA, the CDR3 is TGTGCCAGCAGTTTTGGGGGTGATGAGCAGTTCTTC. This codes for CASSFGGDEQFF.

This CDR3 reads CASSVKAGGDNEQFF. The DNA for the CDR3 is TGTGCCAGCAGTGTCAAAGCGGGAGGAGACAATGAGCAGTTCTTC. The V call is TRBV6-4, the J call TRBJ2-1; 9 bases agree with TRBD2. V was pared by 4 bases and J by 5 bases, with 6 bases of the junction left unmatched. Germline V CDR1 and CDR2: MRHNA, SNTAGT. This CDR3 is 15 amino acids long.

The chain has TRBV7-9 and TRBJ1-4; D is perhaps TRBD1 (6 bases). The CDR3 extends over 17 amino acids. Trimming cost V 3 bases and J 1 base, with 15 bases left between them. Per germline, CDR1 SEHNR and CDR2 FQNEAQ (reference sequence). CDR3 sequence (DNA): TGTGCCAGCAGCTTCCTGGACAGCGGGGGAACTAATGAAAAACTGTTTTTT. Residues: CASSFLDSGGTNEKLFF.

The chain has TRBV5-4 and TRBJ1-1; D unresolved. The CDR3 loop spans 12 amino acids. The germline V and J ends were trimmed by 2 bases and 3 bases, with 5 bases remaining between them. The V gene's germline CDR1 is SGHNT and CDR2 YYREEE (reference sequence). The CDR3 spells CASSFRDTEAFF. CDR3 in DNA: TGTGCCAGCAGCTTCCGGGACACTGAAGCTTTCTTT.

V usage is TRBV11-2 and J usage is TRBJ1-4, with D perhaps matching TRBD1 (5 bases). V was clipped by 5 bases and J by 8 bases, with 9 bases between them. The CDR3 spans 12 residues. Germline lookup yields CDR1 SGHAT and CDR2 FQNNGV. CDR3 bases: TGTGCCAGCAGCGTCCGGGGGGAAAAACTGTTTTTT. Amino acid sequence: CASSVRGEKLFF.

The chain recombines TRBV6-5 with TRBJ2-1; no clear D gene. Germline CDR1 and CDR2: MNHEY and SVGAGI. V lost 5 bases and J 0 bases, leaving 8 bases between the germline ends. The CDR3 runs 14 residues. CDR3 sequence: CASSPPSSYNEQFF. The CDR3 DNA follows: TGTGCCAGCAGTCCACCCAGCTCCTACAATGAGCAGTTCTTC.

The gene calls are TRBV27 and TRBJ2-1, with D maybe TRBD1 (6 bases). CDR3 length equals 15 residues. Germline V gene sequence: CDR1 MNHEY, CDR2 SMNVEV (reference sequence). V lost 5 bases to trimming and J lost 8 bases, with 19 bases between them. The CDR3 nucleotides are TGTGCCAGCAGTCACACACAGGGTCCGGGCGATGAGCAGTTCTTC. It yields the protein CASSHTQGPGDEQFF.